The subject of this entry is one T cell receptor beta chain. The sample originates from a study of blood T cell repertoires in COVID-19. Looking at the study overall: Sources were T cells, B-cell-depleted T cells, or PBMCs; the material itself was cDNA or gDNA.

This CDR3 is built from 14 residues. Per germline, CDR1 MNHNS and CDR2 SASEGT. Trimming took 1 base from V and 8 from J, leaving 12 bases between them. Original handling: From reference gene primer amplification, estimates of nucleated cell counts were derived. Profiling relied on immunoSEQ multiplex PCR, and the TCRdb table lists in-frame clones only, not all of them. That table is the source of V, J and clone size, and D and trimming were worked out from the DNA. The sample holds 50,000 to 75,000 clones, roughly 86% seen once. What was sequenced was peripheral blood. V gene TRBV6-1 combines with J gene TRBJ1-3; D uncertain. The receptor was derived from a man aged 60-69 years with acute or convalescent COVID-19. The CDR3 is CASSEVARLDTIYF. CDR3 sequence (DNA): TGTGCCAGCAGTGAAGTGGCCCGTCTGGACACCATATATTTT.